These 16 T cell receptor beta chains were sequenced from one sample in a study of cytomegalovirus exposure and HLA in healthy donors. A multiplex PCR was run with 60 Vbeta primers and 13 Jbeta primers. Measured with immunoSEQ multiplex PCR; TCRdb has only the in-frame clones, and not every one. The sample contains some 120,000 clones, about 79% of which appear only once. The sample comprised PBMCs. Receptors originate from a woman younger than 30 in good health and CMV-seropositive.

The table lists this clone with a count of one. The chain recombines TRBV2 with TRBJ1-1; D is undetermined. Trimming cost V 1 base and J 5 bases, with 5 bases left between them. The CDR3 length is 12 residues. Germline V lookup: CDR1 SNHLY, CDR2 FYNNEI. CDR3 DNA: TGTGCCAGCAGTGAAGGCAGGACTGAAGCTTTCTTT. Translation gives CASSEGRTEAFF.

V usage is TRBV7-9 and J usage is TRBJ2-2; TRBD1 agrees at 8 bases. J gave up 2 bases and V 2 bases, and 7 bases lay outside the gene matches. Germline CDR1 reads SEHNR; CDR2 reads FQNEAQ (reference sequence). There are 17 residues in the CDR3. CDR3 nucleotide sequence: TGTGCCAGCAGCTTACCCTCCAGGGGGCGAAACACCGGGGAGCTGTTTTTT. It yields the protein CASSLPSRGRNTGELFF.

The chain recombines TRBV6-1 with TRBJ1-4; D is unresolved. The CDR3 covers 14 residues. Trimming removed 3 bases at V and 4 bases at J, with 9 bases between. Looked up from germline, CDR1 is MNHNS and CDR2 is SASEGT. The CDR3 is CASSDRSSNEKLFF. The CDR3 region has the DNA TGTGCCAGCAGTGACAGATCTAGTAATGAAAAACTGTTTTTT.

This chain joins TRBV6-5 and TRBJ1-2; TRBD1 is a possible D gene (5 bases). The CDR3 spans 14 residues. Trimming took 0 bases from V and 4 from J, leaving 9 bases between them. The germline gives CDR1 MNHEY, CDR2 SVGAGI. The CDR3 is CASSYSRDGYGYTF. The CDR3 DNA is TGTGCCAGCAGTTACTCCAGGGATGGCTATGGCTACACCTTC.

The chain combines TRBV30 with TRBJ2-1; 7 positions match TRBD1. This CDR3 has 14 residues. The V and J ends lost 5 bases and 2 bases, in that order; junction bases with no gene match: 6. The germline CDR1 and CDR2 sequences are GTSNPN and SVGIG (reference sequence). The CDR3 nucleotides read TGTGCCTGGGGAAGACAGGGTACCTACAATGAGCAGTTCTTC. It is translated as CAWGRQGTYNEQFF.

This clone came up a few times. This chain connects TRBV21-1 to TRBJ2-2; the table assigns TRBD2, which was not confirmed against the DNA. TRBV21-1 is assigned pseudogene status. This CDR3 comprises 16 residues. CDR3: CASSKALAGGRGELFF. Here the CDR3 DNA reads TGTGCCAGCAGCAAAGCGCTAGCGGGAGGAAGAGGGGAGCTGTTTTTT.

In DNA, the CDR3 is TGTGCCATCAGTGACGACAGGGGGGGATCCTCCCCTAGACTGTTTTTT. Translating gives CAISDDRGGSSPRLFF. The chain has TRBV10-3 and TRBJ1-4; 9 bases agree with TRBD1. Per the germline V gene, CDR1 is ENHRY and CDR2 is SYGVKD. V was clipped by 3 bases and J by 13 bases; unmatched bases: 15. The CDR3 totals 16 residues.

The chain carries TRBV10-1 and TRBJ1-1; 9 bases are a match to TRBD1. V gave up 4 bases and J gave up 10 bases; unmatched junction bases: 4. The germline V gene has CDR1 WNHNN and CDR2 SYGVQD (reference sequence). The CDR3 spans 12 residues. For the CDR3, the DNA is TGCGCCAGCAGTGCACAGGGGGCTGGAGCTTTCTTT. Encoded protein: CASSAQGAGAFF.

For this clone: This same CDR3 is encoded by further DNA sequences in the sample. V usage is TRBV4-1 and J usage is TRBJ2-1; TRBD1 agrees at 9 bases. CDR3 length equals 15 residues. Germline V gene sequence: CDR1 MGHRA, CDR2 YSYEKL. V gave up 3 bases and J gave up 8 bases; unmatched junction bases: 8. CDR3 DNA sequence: TGCGCCAGCAGCCAGCCCCGGACAGGGGTTTATGAGCAGTTCTTC. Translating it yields CASSQPRTGVYEQFF.

CDR3 bases: TGTGCCAGCAGCCAAGCGCAGGGCCCCTCGGAGTACGAGCAGTACTTC. Protein product: CASSQAQGPSEYEQYF. The chain recombines TRBV4-2 with TRBJ2-7; D possibly corresponds to TRBD1 (5 bases). This CDR3 spans 16 amino acids. From germline, CDR1 is LGHNA and CDR2 YNFKEQ. V shed 1 base and J shed 4 bases, with 17 bases lying between them.

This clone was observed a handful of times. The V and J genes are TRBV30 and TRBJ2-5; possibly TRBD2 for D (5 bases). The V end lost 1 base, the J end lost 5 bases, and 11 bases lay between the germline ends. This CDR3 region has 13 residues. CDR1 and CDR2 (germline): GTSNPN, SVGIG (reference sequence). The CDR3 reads CAWSGARGETQYF. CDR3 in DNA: TGTGCCTGGAGTGGGGCCCGCGGGGAGACCCAGTACTTC.

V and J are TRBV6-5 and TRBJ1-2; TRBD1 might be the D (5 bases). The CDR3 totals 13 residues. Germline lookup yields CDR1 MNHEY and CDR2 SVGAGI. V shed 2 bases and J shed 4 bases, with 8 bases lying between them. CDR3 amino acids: CASSYAGSYGYTF. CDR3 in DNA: TGTGCCAGCAGTTACGCAGGGTCCTATGGCTACACCTTC.

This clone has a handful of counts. In DNA, the CDR3 is TGTGCCTGGAGTGTAGGAGGGACTGGGGCCAACGTCCTGACTTTC. Amino acids: CAWSVGGTGANVLTF. The chain employs TRBV30 and TRBJ2-6; D perhaps matches TRBD2 (6 bases). The ends were cut back, 0 bases at V and 2 bases at J, with 8 bases in the middle. The CDR3 sequence is 15 residues long. CDR1 is GTSNPN and CDR2 is SVGIG in the germline V gene (reference sequence).

CDR3 amino acids: CASRRGANYGYTF. CDR3 nucleotide sequence: TGTGCTTCCCGCAGGGGGGCTAACTATGGCTACACCTTC. The gene calls are TRBV30 and TRBJ1-2, with 7 bases aligning to TRBD1. This CDR3 contains 13 residues. Germline V gene data show CDR1 as GTSNPN and CDR2 as SVGIG (reference sequence).

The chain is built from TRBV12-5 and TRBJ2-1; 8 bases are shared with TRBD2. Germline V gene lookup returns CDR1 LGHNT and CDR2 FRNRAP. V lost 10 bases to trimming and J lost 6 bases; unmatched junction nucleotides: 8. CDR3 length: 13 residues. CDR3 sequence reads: CAIASSGLNEQFF. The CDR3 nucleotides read TGTGCTATTGCGTCTAGCGGGCTCAATGAGCAGTTCTTC.

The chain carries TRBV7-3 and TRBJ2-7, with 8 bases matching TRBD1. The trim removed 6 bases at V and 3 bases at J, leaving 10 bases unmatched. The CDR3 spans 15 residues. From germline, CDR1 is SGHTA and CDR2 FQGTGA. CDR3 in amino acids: CASRRSTGESYEQYF. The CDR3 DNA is TGTGCCAGCAGACGATCGACAGGGGAAAGCTACGAGCAGTACTTC.